The 11 T cell receptor beta chains in this list originate from one sample, sequenced in a study of cytomegalovirus exposure and HLA in healthy donors. Primers included in the PCR were 60 Vbeta and 13 Jbeta primers. The data were produced by immunoSEQ multiplex PCR, yet TCRdb's version contains in-frame clones alone and is incomplete. This table has approximately 130,000 clones, 60% to 85% appearing once. Sequenced input: PBMCs. All receptors come from a woman between 40 and 50 years old in good health and CMV-seronegative.

This clone has more than one count but fewer than ten. The rearrangement joins TRBV30 to TRBJ1-5, with D possibly TRBD1 on 6 matching bases. The CDR3 is 14 residues long. Germline values: CDR1 GTSNPN, CDR2 SVGIG (reference sequence). Trimming shortened V by 7 bases and J by 0 bases, and 13 bases separated the two germline ends. In nucleotides, the CDR3 is TGTGCCTATACAGGGTCTTATAGCAATCAGCCCCAGCATTTT. Amino acids: CAYTGSYSNQPQHF.

The chain couples TRBV10-1 to TRBJ2-7; 8 nucleotides line up with TRBD2. Germline V CDR1 and CDR2: WNHNN, SYGVQD (reference sequence). V gave up 4 bases and J gave up 5 bases; unmatched junction bases: 4. The CDR3 is 13 residues long. The CDR3 sequence is CASSGGLVDEQYF. DNA of the CDR3: TGCGCCAGCAGTGGGGGACTAGTGGACGAGCAGTACTTC.

The CDR3 here is CASSLSPLAGTDTQYF. The CDR3, as DNA: TGTGCCAGCAGCCTCAGTCCTCTAGCTGGCACAGATACGCAGTATTTT. The V and J genes are TRBV11-2 and TRBJ2-3, with D possibly matching TRBD2 (5 bases). CDR1 and CDR2 from the germline V gene are SGHAT and FQNNGV. CDR3 length equals 16 residues. The V end was cut by 5 bases, the J end by 1 base, with 16 bases between.

Points on this clone: Other DNA sequences in the same sample also yield this CDR3. This chain connects TRBV30 to TRBJ2-5, with D unclear. The CDR3 runs 13 residues. Germline CDR1 is GTSNPN and CDR2 is SVGIG (reference sequence). V was cut by 0 bases and J by 2 bases, with 7 bases left in between. The CDR3 protein is CAWSVRLQETQYF. The CDR3 nucleotides read TGTGCCTGGAGTGTACGGTTACAAGAGACCCAGTACTTC. The complete variable domain, with remaining parts taken from reference TRBV30 and TRBJ2-5, reads SQTIHQWPATLVQPVGSPLSLECTVEGTSNPNLYWYRQAAGRGLQLLFYSVGIGQISSEVPQNLSASRPQDRQFILSSKKLLLSDSGFYLCAWSVRLQETQYFGPGTRLLVL.

This sequence joins TRBV7-2 and TRBJ2-3; perhaps TRBD2 as D (6 bases). Germline-derived CDR1 and CDR2 are SGHTA and FQGNSA. This CDR3 has 16 amino acids. V gave up 3 bases and J gave up 4 bases, with 17 bases separating them. In DNA, the CDR3 is TGTGCCAGCAGCTTCTCGGGACGGAGGGGCGCAGATACGCAGTATTTT. This sequence encodes CASSFSGRRGADTQYF.

The rearrangement joins TRBV5-6 to TRBJ1-5; 7 positions match TRBD1. The CDR3 extends over 15 amino acids. Germline CDR1 reads SGHDT; CDR2 reads YYEEEE. With V trimmed by 8 bases and J by 5 bases, 13 bases remained unmatched. CDR3 amino acids: CASMLTGESDQPQHF. The CDR3 coding sequence is TGTGCCAGTATGTTAACAGGGGAGTCGGATCAGCCCCAGCATTTT.

The genes are TRBV25-1 and TRBJ2-5; 7 positions match TRBD1. The germline CDR1 and CDR2 sequences are MGHDK and SYGVNS. V dropped 3 bases and J dropped 4; count of bases not matched to a gene: 14. This CDR3 has 17 amino acids. The CDR3 protein is CASSDVGTAARRETQYF. The CDR3 DNA reads TGTGCCAGCAGTGACGTAGGGACAGCCGCGCGACGAGAGACCCAGTACTTC.

The chain combines TRBV10-1 with TRBJ1-2; D unresolved. The V gene's germline CDR1 is WNHNN and CDR2 SYGVQD (reference sequence). V lost 2 bases to trimming and J lost 1 base, with 8 bases between them. CDR3 length: 14 residues. CDR3 in DNA: TGCGCCAGCAGTGAGGAGGGCTTTAACTATGGCTACACCTTC. It yields the protein CASSEEGFNYGYTF.

This sequence joins TRBV4-2 and TRBJ1-1; the D gene is possibly TRBD1 (6 bases). The CDR3 extends over 14 amino acids. Germline CDR1 and CDR2: LGHNA and YNFKEQ. V was cut by 4 bases and J by 2 bases, with 11 bases left in between. The CDR3 spells CASSLGQHNTEAFF. The CDR3 DNA reads as TGTGCCAGCAGCCTGGGACAACATAACACTGAAGCTTTCTTT.

This clone was counted a few times. The genes are TRBV6-1 and TRBJ1-2; 8 nucleotides align to TRBD1. V lost 0 bases to trimming and J lost 4 bases; unmatched junction nucleotides: 4. Germline CDR1 and CDR2: MNHNS and SASEGT. CDR3 length: 15 amino acids. The CDR3 DNA follows: TGTGCCAGCAGTGAAGCGGACAGGGCCGGCTATGGCTACACCTTC. Residues: CASSEADRAGYGYTF.

J is TRBJ2-3 and V is TRBV5-1, with D perhaps TRBD2 (7 bases). This CDR3 region has 17 residues. With 0 bases removed from V and 6 bases from J, the gap between germline ends came to 20 bases. Per germline, CDR1 SGHRS and CDR2 YFSETQ. CDR3 loop: CASSLGGLAGAQDTQYF. As DNA, the CDR3 is TGCGCCAGCAGCTTGGGGGGGTTGGCGGGGGCCCAGGATACGCAGTATTTT.